Shown below are 16 T cell receptor beta chains from a single sample sequenced in a study of blood T cell repertoires in COVID-19. Measured with immunoSEQ multiplex PCR; TCRdb has only the in-frame clones, and not every one. This table has about 110,000 clones, over 65% appearing once. Sequenced material: peripheral blood. These receptors all come from a woman aged 55-69 years with acute or convalescent COVID-19.

The chain combines TRBV29-1 with TRBJ2-3; D is perhaps TRBD2 (7 bases). CDR1 is SQVTM and CDR2 is ANQGSEA in the germline V gene. The CDR3 totals 13 residues. Trimming took off 8 bases at V and 5 bases at J, with 17 bases between the two ends. The CDR3: CSLLGGGEDTQYF. CDR3 sequence (DNA): TGCAGCCTCTTAGGGGGGGGAGAAGATACGCAGTATTTT.

The V gene is TRBV4-1, the J gene TRBJ2-3; the match to TRBD2 covers 13 bases. This CDR3 is built from 19 residues. The V and J ends lost 4 bases and 0 bases, in that order; junction bases with no gene match: 10. Germline loops: CDR1 MGHRA, CDR2 YSYEKL. CDR3 coding DNA: TGCGCCAGCAGCCGAGTACTAGCGGGAGGGAGTACTAGCACAGATACGCAGTATTTT. Protein sequence: CASSRVLAGGSTSTDTQYF.

The chain couples TRBV6-5 to TRBJ2-7; D gene ambiguous. CDR3 length equals 11 residues. The V end lost 8 bases, the J end lost 6 bases, and 11 bases lay between the germline ends. CDR1 is MNHEY, CDR2 SVGAGI, per germline. CDR3 in amino acids: CASGQTGEQYF. Written as DNA, the CDR3 is TGTGCCAGCGGCCAGACGGGCGAGCAGTACTTC.

The chain couples TRBV7-9 to TRBJ1-1, with unresolved D. V lost 2 bases and J lost 8, with 12 bases in between. Germline V CDR1 and CDR2: SEHNR, FQNEAQ (reference sequence). This CDR3 spans 13 amino acids. Written as DNA, the CDR3 is TGTGCCAGCAGCTTAAGTGGGCCAGCCGAAGCTTTCTTT. Its translation is CASSLSGPAEAFF.

The CDR3 DNA is TGTGCCAGCAGCCAAGGTTTACAGAGCAATCAGCCCCAGCATTTT. It codes for CASSQGLQSNQPQHF. This chain joins TRBV3-1 (or the pseudogene TRBV3-2) and TRBJ1-5; no firm D call. The CDR3 extends over 15 amino acids. Trimming cost V 1 base and J 1 base, with 8 bases left between them. The germline V gene has CDR1 LGHDT and CDR2 YNNKEL (reference sequence).

The chain joins TRBV7-9 to TRBJ2-3; 8 bases line up with TRBD2. CDR1 is SEHNR and CDR2 is FQNEAQ in the germline V gene (reference sequence). The V segment lost 2 bases and the J segment 4 bases; nucleotides outside the gene matches: 5. This CDR3 has 15 amino acids. The CDR3 bases are TGTGCCAGCAGCTTACACGGGGGGGCAGCAGATACGCAGTATTTT. This translates into CASSLHGGAADTQYF. The full variable domain, completed using reference TRBV7-9 and TRBJ2-3, is DTGVSQNPRHKITKRGQNVTFRCDPISEHNRLYWYRQTLGQGPEFLTYFQNEAQLEKSRLLSDRFSAERPKGSFSTLEIQRTEQGDSAMYLCASSLHGGAADTQYFGPGTRLTVL.

V is TRBV6-6 and J is TRBJ1-5; D uncertain. V lost 2 bases to trimming and J lost 8 bases, with 7 bases between them. The CDR3 contains 12 residues. CDR1 and CDR2 (germline): MNHNY, SVGAGI (reference sequence). The CDR3 sequence: CASSYAGEPQHF. CDR3 nucleotides: TGTGCCAGCAGTTACGCAGGCGAGCCCCAGCATTTT.

As concerns this clone: The junction departs from the called germline gene at one end, perhaps through a read error. The chain is built from TRBV29-1 and TRBJ2-5; 7 bases align to TRBD2. This CDR3 has 13 amino acids. CDR1 is SQVTM and CDR2 is ANQGSEA in the germline V gene. The CDR3 here is CSLEVGLEPTQYF. The CDR3 DNA follows: TGCAGCCTTGAGGTTGGACTAGAGCCGACCCAGTACTTC.

The chain links TRBV3-1 (or the pseudogene TRBV3-2) to TRBJ1-1; tentatively, D is TRBD1 (5 bases). The CDR3 covers 14 residues. Trimming shortened V by 4 bases and J by 5 bases, and 14 bases separated the two germline ends. Germline V gene data show CDR1 as LGHDT and CDR2 as YNNKEL (reference sequence). DNA of the CDR3: TGTGCCAGCAGCCGGGGGGGGTCCCGAACTGAAGCTTTCTTT. It is translated as CASSRGGSRTEAFF.

V usage is TRBV9 and J usage is TRBJ2-2; 8 bases fit TRBD1. V shed 4 bases, J shed 4 bases, and the junction held 12 bases outside the gene matches. Germline CDR1 reads SGDLS; CDR2 reads YYNGEE. The CDR3 is made up of 17 amino acids. The CDR3 sequence: CASSPSSAGGATGELFF. The CDR3 coding sequence is TGTGCCAGCAGCCCTTCCTCCGCAGGGGGCGCCACCGGGGAGCTGTTTTTT.

In DNA form, the CDR3 reads TGTGCCAGCAGCACGATGGGGCTGGGACAGGCCAATCAGCCCCAGCATTTT. This translates into CASSTMGLGQANQPQHF. This chain links TRBV5-6 with TRBJ1-5, with 8 bases matching TRBD1. CDR1 is SGHDT, CDR2 YYEEEE, per germline. The CDR3 loop spans 17 amino acids. Unmatched junction bases numbered 12, after V lost 4 bases and J lost 3 bases. The full variable domain, in which reference TRBV5-6 and TRBJ1-5 provide the parts outside the CDR3, is DAGVTQSPTHLIKTRGQQVTLRCSPKSGHDTVSWYQQALGQGPQFIFQYYEEEERQRGNFPDRFSGHQFPNYSSELNVNALLLGDSALYLCASSTMGLGQANQPQHFGDGTRLSIL.

This CDR3 is CASSIIVWETQYF. The DNA of the CDR3 is TGTGCCAGTAGTATAATAGTCTGGGAGACCCAGTACTTC. The genes are TRBV19 and TRBJ2-5, with D uncertain. V gave up 2 bases and J gave up 5 bases, with 9 bases separating them. Per the germline V gene, CDR1 is LNHDA and CDR2 is SQIVND (reference sequence). CDR3 size: 13 residues.

The rearrangement uses TRBV30 and TRBJ2-7; no definite D call. V was shortened by 1 base and J by 6 bases, with 13 bases between the two germline ends. The germline V gene has CDR1 GTSNPN and CDR2 SVGIG (reference sequence). This CDR3 has 13 residues. The CDR3 DNA reads as TGTGCCTGGAGTGGCTGGGTTTCGGGCGAGCAGTACTTC. It yields the protein CAWSGWVSGEQYF.

V and J are TRBV5-1 and TRBJ2-1; 7 bases line up with TRBD2. The CDR3 runs 19 residues. Germline trimming cut 4 bases from V and 0 bases from J; bases unmatched to any gene: 16. Germline V gives CDR1 SGHRS, CDR2 YFSETQ. The CDR3 nucleotides are TGCGCCAGCAGCCAGCGGGGCCGCCCCCTGGGGAGCTCCTACAATGAGCAGTTCTTC. It encodes CASSQRGRPLGSSYNEQFF. The variable domain in full, completed from reference TRBV5-1 and TRBJ2-1, reads KAGVTQTPRYLIKTRGQQVTLSCSPISGHRSVSWYQQTPGQGLQFLFEYFSETQRNKGNFPGRFSGRQFSNSRSEMNVSTLELGDSALYLCASSQRGRPLGSSYNEQFFGPGTRLTVL.

The V gene is TRBV2, the J gene TRBJ2-7; 11 bases line up with TRBD1. There are 14 residues in the CDR3. V shed 5 bases and J 4 bases; nucleotides not matched to a gene: 4. Germline lookup yields CDR1 SNHLY and CDR2 FYNNEI. CDR3 sequence reads: CASSSDRGLYEQYF. CDR3 bases: TGTGCCAGCAGTTCGGACAGGGGGCTGTACGAGCAGTACTTC.

The chain couples TRBV20-1 to TRBJ2-1, with 11 bases matching TRBD2. This CDR3 is built from 14 residues. Per germline, CDR1 DFQATT and CDR2 SNEGSKA (reference sequence). Losses at the gene ends were 3 bases for V and 4 bases for J; bases not matched to a gene: 2. CDR3 nucleotides: TGCAGTGCTAGTCCTAGCGGGAGGTACAATGAGCAGTTCTTC. Translated, it gives CSASPSGRYNEQFF.